This is a list of T cell receptor beta chains from one sample in a study of cytomegalovirus exposure and HLA in healthy donors. Produced via immunoSEQ multiplex PCR; TCRdb's table is partial and in-frame only. The sample comprises 120,000 or so clones, 8% to 11% of which are singletons, and around 5% rests with the top ten. Sequencing was carried out using PBMCs. These receptors all stem from a woman aged 18-35 years in good health and CMV-seropositive. Each CDR3 is given with its conserved first and last residue. D genes are given only for firm matches. Not all rows give a size; the values are once, few, many and, for expanded clones, a class.

TRBD2 - TRBJ2-5 TRBV9 TGTGCCAGCAGCTCCTTGCCTTGGGGAGGGCTCCAAGAGACCCAGTACTTC CASSSLPWGGLQETQYF
- few TRBJ2-1 TRBV6-1 TGTGCCAGCAGAGATTTGGGAGTTCCCTACAATGAGCAGTTCTTC CASRDLGVPYNEQFF
- - TRBJ2-5 TRBV5-6 TGTGCCAGCAGCTTGGTACAGGGCGTCCAAGAGACCCAGTACTTC CASSLVQGVQETQYF
TRBD1 - TRBJ2-7 TRBV19 TGTGCCAGTAGTCAACCGGGACAGGCCAACTCCTACGAGCAGTACTTC CASSQPGQANSYEQYF
- once TRBJ1-3 TRBV2 TGTGCCAGCAGTGAGTTTACAGGGACCGCAGACACCATATATTTT CASSEFTGTADTIYF
- few TRBJ1-4 TRBV27 TGTGCCAGCAGTTTAAGGGGGGAAAAACTGTTTTTT CASSLRGEKLFF
TRBD1 few TRBJ1-5 TRBV19 TGTGCCAGTAGTACATTGGAGGACGACAGGGCCCAGCATTTT CASSTLEDDRAQHF
- few TRBJ2-1 TRBV4-1 TGCGCCAGCAGCCAAGAATGGACGGGAGTAGTTAATGAGCAGTTCTTC CASSQEWTGVVNEQFF
- - TRBJ2-7 TRBV5-5 TGTGCCAGCAGCTCCAACCACGAGGGAACCTACGAGCAGTACTTC CASSSNHEGTYEQYF
- - TRBJ2-5 TRBV10-3 TGTGCCATCAGTGATTGGGGCCGGGGGGAGACCCAGTACTTC CAISDWGRGETQYF
- - TRBJ1-5 TRBV30 TGTGCCTGGAGTGACATGGGCAATCAGCCCCAGCATTTT CAWSDMGNQPQHF
TRBD2 - TRBJ2-2 TRBV2 TGTGCCAGCACACTAGCGGGGGTGAACACCGGGGAGCTGTTTTTT CASTLAGVNTGELFF
TRBD1 few TRBJ2-7 TRBV18 TGTGCCAGCTCACCACCGAACAGGGGCCACGAGCAGTACTTC CASSPPNRGHEQYF
TRBD2 few TRBJ2-2 TRBV6-6 TGTGCCAGCAGTTACTCGCGACTAGCAAGCGGGGAGCTGTTTTTT CASSYSRLASGELFF
TRBD1 few TRBJ2-2 TRBV6-6 TGTGCCAGCAAAAACAGGGGTAACACCGGGGAGCTGTTTTTT CASKNRGNTGELFF
TRBD1 few TRBJ2-2 TRBV7-9 TGTGCCCACAGGGACAGGGCGAGTTTCACCGGGGAGCTGTTTTTT CAHRDRASFTGELFF